A single sample gave rise to the 16 T cell receptor beta chains below, sequenced in a study of OX40 agonist ivuxolimab in advanced cancers. The protocol was immunoSEQ multiplex PCR, while the TCRdb copy is restricted to in-frame clones and leaves out a portion. The sample has about 67,000 clones, around 87% seen once. The specimen was CD4+ or CD8+ T cells sorted from blood, collected in a trial of the OX40 agonist ivuxolimab. These receptors came from an adult with an advanced solid tumor such as melanoma, head and neck, liver or kidney cancer.

V and J are TRBV6-6 and TRBJ1-5, with D perhaps TRBD1 (5 bases). CDR1 is MNHNY, CDR2 SVGAGI, per germline (reference sequence). V dropped 0 bases and J dropped 3 bases, with 12 bases sitting between them. CDR3 length: 16 amino acids. The CDR3 sequence: CASSYSGGSNNQPQHF. In DNA, the CDR3 is TGTGCCAGCAGTTACTCGGGGGGGTCCAACAATCAGCCCCAGCATTTT.

This chain links TRBV5-6 with TRBJ2-5; 11 nucleotides align to TRBD1. This CDR3 spans 15 amino acids. V shed 2 bases and J 4 bases; nucleotides not matched to a gene: 4. From germline, CDR1 is SGHDT and CDR2 YYEEEE. CDR3 bases: TGTGCCAGCAGCTTCGGCGGGACAGGGGGAGAGACCCAGTACTTC. Residues: CASSFGGTGGETQYF.

This sequence joins TRBV27 and TRBJ1-1, with 9 positions matching TRBD1. Germline trimming cut 0 bases from V and 5 bases from J; bases unmatched to any gene: 13. The germline V gene encodes CDR1 MNHEY and CDR2 SMNVEV (reference sequence). CDR3 size: 18 residues. CDR3 DNA: TGTGCCAGCAGTTTATCCGGGACAGGGAGCGAGAGAGAGACTGAAGCTTTCTTT. Its protein product is CASSLSGTGSERETEAFF.

The chain combines TRBV18 with TRBJ1-6, with 9 bases identical to TRBD1. There are 14 residues in the CDR3. Germline V CDR1 and CDR2: KGHSH, LQKENI. The V gene end was trimmed by 3 bases and the J gene end by 7 bases; junction bases not matched to a gene: 1. The CDR3 region is CASSPGTGNSPLHF. CDR3 DNA sequence: TGTGCCAGCTCACCCGGGACAGGGAATTCACCCCTCCACTTT.

This chain uses TRBV10-1 with TRBJ1-1; possible D gene TRBD1, 5 bases. The CDR3 is 14 residues long. Trimming left V 2 bases short and J 1 base short, with 8 bases between. Germline CDR1 and CDR2: WNHNN and SYGVQD (reference sequence). CDR3 protein: CASSEKGTNTEAFF. CDR3 coding DNA: TGCGCCAGCAGTGAGAAGGGGACGAACACTGAAGCTTTCTTT.

V gene TRBV21-1 combines with J gene TRBJ1-2; TRBD1 is the table's D call and was not checked against the DNA. TRBV21-1 is termed a pseudogene. CDR3 size: 13 residues. The chain's CDR3 is CASSDTTNYGYTF. CDR3 DNA: TGTGCCAGCAGCGACACAACTAACTATGGCTACACCTTC.

The gene calls are TRBV11-3 and TRBJ2-2; tentatively, D is TRBD2 (6 bases). From germline, CDR1 is SGHNT and CDR2 YENEEA. The CDR3 sequence is 16 residues long. V shed 5 bases and J shed 1 base, with 14 bases lying between them. DNA of the CDR3: TGTGCCAGCAGCGGGGGACTTAGGGGGAACACCGGGGAGCTGTTTTTT. Translated, it gives CASSGGLRGNTGELFF.

The chain's CDR3 is CACTGQVRGTQYF. The CDR3 DNA sequence: TGTGCCTGCACTGGACAGGTTAGGGGGACCCAGTACTTC. The chain joins TRBV30 to TRBJ2-5; TRBD1 matches at 7 bases. After removal of 6 bases from V and 7 bases from J, the junction contained 11 bases not matched to a gene. The CDR3 length is 13 residues. Germline CDR1 reads GTSNPN; CDR2 reads SVGIG (reference sequence).

The chain combines TRBV6-1 with TRBJ1-4, with D tentatively TRBD1 (5 bases). The germline CDR1 and CDR2 sequences are MNHNS and SASEGT. The V and J ends lost 2 bases and 4 bases respectively, with 17 bases between them. The CDR3 extends over 17 amino acids. The CDR3 is CASSESVADNYNEKLFF. The CDR3 DNA sequence: TGTGCCAGCAGTGAAAGCGTGGCGGACAATTATAATGAAAAACTGTTTTTT.

The chain combines TRBV4-3 with TRBJ2-6, with unresolved D. Germline lookup yields CDR1 LGHNA and CDR2 YSLEER. V lost 3 bases and J lost 0, with 12 bases in between. CDR3 size: 17 residues. The DNA of the CDR3 is TGCGCCAGCAGCCAGGCAGTGGAAACCTCTGGGGCCAACGTCCTGACTTTC. Translated: CASSQAVETSGANVLTF.

The CDR3 region has the DNA TGTGCCCTCGGACTAGCGGGAGGGCCGTACGAGCAGTACTTC. Its protein product is CALGLAGGPYEQYF. The rearrangement links TRBV30 to TRBJ2-7; 15 nucleotides align to TRBD2. The CDR3 runs 14 residues. Germline lookup yields CDR1 GTSNPN and CDR2 SVGIG (reference sequence). V was pared by 8 bases and J by 4 bases, with 6 bases of the junction left unmatched. The variable domain in full, with the rest retrieved from reference TRBV30 and TRBJ2-7, is SQTIHQWPATLVQPVGSPLSLECTVEGTSNPNLYWYRQAAGRGLQLLFYSVGIGQISSEVPQNLSASRPQDRQFILSSKKLLLSDSGFYLCALGLAGGPYEQYFGPGTRLTVT.

This chain uses TRBV19 with TRBJ1-1; D remains unclear. The CDR3 runs to 17 residues. The germline V gene encodes CDR1 LNHDA and CDR2 SQIVND (reference sequence). V was pared by 5 bases and J by 0 bases, with 19 bases between. The CDR3 protein is CASSVGSDPRMNTEAFF. DNA of the CDR3: TGTGCCAGTAGTGTGGGGTCCGATCCCCGAATGAACACTGAAGCTTTCTTT. Full variable domain (outside the CDR3, taken from reference TRBV19 and TRBJ1-1): DGGITQSPKYLFRKEGQNVTLSCEQNLNHDAMYWYRQDPGQGLRLIYYSQIVNDFQKGDIAEGYSVSREKKESFPLTVTSAQKNPTAFYLCASSVGSDPRMNTEAFFGQGTRLTVV.

V usage is TRBV5-1 and J usage is TRBJ1-2; D is ambiguous. Between the trimmed V and J ends, which lost 4 bases and 0 bases, there was a span of 10 bases. The CDR3 contains 14 residues. Per the germline V gene, CDR1 is SGHRS and CDR2 is YFSETQ. The CDR3 reads CASSMTGTNYGYTF. CDR3 bases: TGCGCCAGCAGCATGACTGGTACTAACTATGGCTACACCTTC.

The chain employs TRBV27 and TRBJ2-1, with D tentatively TRBD1 or TRBD2 (5 bases each). This CDR3 region has 12 residues. Trimming pared 5 bases from V and 8 bases from J, leaving 10 bases between. Germline V gene lookup returns CDR1 MNHEY and CDR2 SMNVEV (reference sequence). CDR3 nucleotides: TGTGCCAGCAGTAGGGGACGGGATGAGCAGTTCTTC. This gives the protein CASSRGRDEQFF.

The chain couples TRBV29-1 to TRBJ1-6, with D uncertain. Germline V lookup: CDR1 SQVTM, CDR2 ANQGSEA. V dropped 4 bases and J dropped 0 bases, with 7 bases sitting between them. CDR3 length: 14 amino acids. The DNA for the CDR3 is TGCAGCGTTGGTCAGAGCTCCTATAATTCACCCCTCCACTTT. Amino acid sequence: CSVGQSSYNSPLHF.

This clone showed up just a few times. This chain uses TRBV28 with TRBJ1-5, with D possibly TRBD1 on 5 matching bases. The CDR3 extends over 15 amino acids. Trimming cost V 7 bases and J 1 base, with 14 bases left between them. Germline V gene sequence: CDR1 MDHEN, CDR2 SYDVKM. The CDR3 loop reads CASTIPRESNQPQHF. CDR3 sequence (DNA): TGTGCCAGCACCATTCCCAGGGAAAGCAATCAGCCCCAGCATTTT.